These 7 T cell receptor beta chains were sequenced from one sample in a study of glioma-infiltrating T cells after dendritic cell vaccination. Data came from immunoSEQ multiplex PCR; TCRdb stores just in-frame clones and leaves some out. The table shows fewer than 100,000 clones, with 70% to 90% occurring only once. The specimen comprised blood, sampled before dendritic cell vaccination. The receptor set was obtained from a human donor with glioblastoma.

This sequence joins TRBV5-1 and TRBJ2-2; 8 bases align to TRBD1. CDR1 is SGHRS and CDR2 is YFSETQ in the germline V gene. CDR3 size: 15 residues. V dropped 6 bases and J dropped 0; count of bases not matched to a gene: 4. For the CDR3, the DNA is TGCGCCAGCACCTTACAGGGGGCGAACACCGGGGAGCTGTTTTTT. The encoded protein is CASTLQGANTGELFF.

This clone was detected only a few times. The rearrangement uses TRBV6-1 and TRBJ1-5; the D gene is possibly TRBD1 (6 bases). Trimming cost V 7 bases and J 3 bases, with 13 bases left between them. CDR1 is MNHNS and CDR2 is SASEGT in the germline V gene. This CDR3 has 14 residues. CDR3 amino acids: CASKRTANNQPQHF. CDR3 nucleotides: TGTGCCAGCAAGCGGACAGCCAACAATCAGCCCCAGCATTTT.

The V and J genes are TRBV6-1 and TRBJ2-3; the match to TRBD2 covers 9 bases. Germline-derived CDR1 and CDR2 are MNHNS and SASEGT. The CDR3 extends over 13 amino acids. V lost 7 bases to trimming and J lost 3 bases; unmatched junction nucleotides: 2. The CDR3 nucleotides are TGTGCCAGCAAGCTAGCGGGGACAGATACGCAGTATTTT. It specifies CASKLAGTDTQYF.

The rearrangement joins TRBV10-3 to TRBJ2-1, with 7 bases lining up with TRBD2. The germline V gene encodes CDR1 ENHRY and CDR2 SYGVKD. V was clipped by 1 base and J by 0 bases; unmatched bases: 6. The CDR3 loop spans 17 amino acids. The CDR3 region has the DNA TGTGCCATCAGTGAGTGGGCTAGCGGAAGCTCCTACAATGAGCAGTTCTTC. This codes for CAISEWASGSSYNEQFF.

This clone has a single count. The chain carries TRBV27 and TRBJ1-4, with 7 bases fitting TRBD1. CDR1 and CDR2 (germline): MNHEY, SMNVEV (reference sequence). The CDR3 length is 17 residues. V dropped 6 bases and J dropped 2; count of bases not matched to a gene: 12. The CDR3 coding sequence is TGTGCCAGCAGAAATCACAGGGGCAGTTCGACTAATGAAAAACTGTTTTTT. Translation gives CASRNHRGSSTNEKLFF.

This clone has a single count. V and J are TRBV5-4 and TRBJ1-2, with 8 positions matching TRBD1. Germline CDR1 reads SGHNT; CDR2 reads YYREEE (reference sequence). The CDR3 loop spans 15 amino acids. Trimming cost V 1 base and J 3 bases; bases outside gene matches: 5. CDR3 sequence: CASSLRDRSYYGYTF. The CDR3, as DNA: TGTGCCAGCAGCTTGCGGGACAGGTCCTACTATGGCTACACCTTC.

The rearrangement joins TRBV28 to TRBJ2-7, with D possibly matching TRBD1 (5 bases). There are 12 residues in the CDR3. Germline lookup yields CDR1 MDHEN and CDR2 SYDVKM. V was trimmed by 10 bases and J by 2 bases, leaving 12 bases between them. The CDR3, as DNA: TGTGCCACCCAGACAGTGACCTACGAGCAGTACTTC. Protein sequence: CATQTVTYEQYF. The full variable domain, its missing parts supplied by reference TRBV28 and TRBJ2-7, is DVKVTQSSRYLVKRTGEKVFLECVQDMDHENMFWYRQDPGLGLRLIYFSYDVKMKEKGDIPEGYSVSREKKERFSLILESASTNQTSMYLCATQTVTYEQYFGPGTRLTVT.